This TCR beta chain was obtained from a study of memory CD4+ T cells and cytomegalovirus serostatus. Under the authors' procedure: Out-of-frame sequences were removed, leaving 2 million or so distinct TCRbeta sequences. The protocol was immunoSEQ multiplex PCR, while the TCRdb copy is restricted to in-frame clones and leaves out a portion. The V and J calls and clone size are taken from that table; D and trimming were inferred from the DNA. There are 25,000 to 30,000 clones in the sample; about 80% occur only once, and roughly 1.1% lies in the top ten. The study's findings and limits: Of under 200 reported CMV TCRbeta sequences, just over 65 were found in memory CD4+ repertoires.

Single viable CD3+CD4+CD8-CD45RO+ cells were sorted as the memory CD4+ T cells. After thawing, CD4+ T cells were positively selected. To note about this clone: Its antigen is still unknown.

Germline V lookup: CDR1 LNHDA, CDR2 SQIVND (reference sequence). CDR3 length: 15 amino acids. V lost 6 bases to trimming and J lost 5 bases, with 19 bases between them. This TCR came from an adult in good health and CMV-seronegative. The chain is built from TRBV19 and TRBJ1-1; tentative D call: TRBD1 (6 bases). The sequencing sample was made of memory CD4+ T cells from blood. CDR3 sequence: CASSPLGQWVTEAFF. The DNA of the CDR3 is TGTGCCAGTAGCCCCCTTGGACAGTGGGTAACTGAAGCTTTCTTT.